This T cell receptor (beta chain) stems from a study of blood T cell repertoires in COVID-19. About the research overall: The United States, Italy and Spain provided the acute and convalescent COVID-19 samples. PBMCs, B-cell-depleted T cells, or T cells provided the cDNA or gDNA that made up the material.

Germline loops: CDR1 LGHNT, CDR2 FRNRAP. CDR3 length: 14 amino acids. Trimming cost V 6 bases and J 6 bases, with 15 bases left between them. Sequencing was performed with immunoSEQ multiplex PCR; in TCRdb, only in-frame clones are kept and a portion is missing. In the table there are around 56,000 clones, more than 70% of which are singletons. The chain carries TRBV12-5 and TRBJ1-5, with D possibly being TRBD1 (6 bases). Input material: peripheral blood. The source is a man aged 55 to 70 with acute or convalescent COVID-19. The CDR3 here is CASGRGGLGQPQHF. The CDR3 DNA reads TGTGCTAGTGGCCGGGGGGGGCTGGGTCAGCCCCAGCATTTT. Drawing the rest from reference TRBV12-5 and TRBJ1-5, the complete variable domain is DARVTQTPRHKVTEMGQEVTMRCQPILGHNTVFWYRQTMMQGLELLAYFRNRAPLDDSGMPKDRFSAEMPDATLATLKIQPSEPRDSAVYFCASGRGGLGQPQHFGDGTRLSIL.